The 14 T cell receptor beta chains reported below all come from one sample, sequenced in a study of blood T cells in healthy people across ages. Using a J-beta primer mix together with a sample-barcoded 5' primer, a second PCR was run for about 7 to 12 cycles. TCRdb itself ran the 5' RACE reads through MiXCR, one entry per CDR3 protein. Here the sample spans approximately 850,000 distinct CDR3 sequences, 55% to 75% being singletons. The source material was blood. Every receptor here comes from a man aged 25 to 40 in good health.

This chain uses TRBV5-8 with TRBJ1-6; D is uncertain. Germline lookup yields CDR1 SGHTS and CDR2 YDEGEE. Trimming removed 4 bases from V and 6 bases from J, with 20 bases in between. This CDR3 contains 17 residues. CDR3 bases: TGTGCCAGCAGCCGAAGGAGGGAAGGGATTCTTAATTCACCCCTCCACTTT. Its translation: CASSRRREGILNSPLHF.

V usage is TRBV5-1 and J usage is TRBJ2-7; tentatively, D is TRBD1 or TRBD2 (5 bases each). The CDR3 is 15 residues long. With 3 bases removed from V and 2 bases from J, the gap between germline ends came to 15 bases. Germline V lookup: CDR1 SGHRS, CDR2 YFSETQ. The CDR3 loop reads CASSSFEPGPYEQYF. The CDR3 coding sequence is TGCGCCAGCAGCTCCTTTGAACCGGGACCCTACGAGCAGTACTTC.

The CDR3 DNA follows: TGTGCCAGCAGTCCCTGGACAGGGGGGCAAACGAACACTGAAGCTTTCTTT. It codes for CASSPWTGGQTNTEAFF. The chain employs TRBV12-3 or TRBV12-4 and TRBJ1-1; 10 nucleotides line up with TRBD1. Trimming took 5 bases from V and 1 from J; bases not matched to a gene: 10. The CDR3 contains 17 residues.

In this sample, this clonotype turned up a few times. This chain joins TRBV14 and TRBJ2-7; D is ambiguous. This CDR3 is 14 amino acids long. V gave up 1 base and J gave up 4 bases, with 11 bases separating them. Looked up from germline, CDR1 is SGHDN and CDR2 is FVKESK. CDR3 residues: CASSQVANLYEQYF. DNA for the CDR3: TGTGCCAGCAGCCAAGTGGCCAACCTTTACGAGCAGTACTTC.

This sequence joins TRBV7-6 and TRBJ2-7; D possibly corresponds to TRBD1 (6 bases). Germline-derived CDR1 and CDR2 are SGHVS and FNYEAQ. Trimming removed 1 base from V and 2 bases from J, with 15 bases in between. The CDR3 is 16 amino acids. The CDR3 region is CASSLGQGQRAYEQYF. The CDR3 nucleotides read TGTGCCAGCAGCTTAGGTCAAGGACAGAGAGCCTACGAGCAGTACTTC.

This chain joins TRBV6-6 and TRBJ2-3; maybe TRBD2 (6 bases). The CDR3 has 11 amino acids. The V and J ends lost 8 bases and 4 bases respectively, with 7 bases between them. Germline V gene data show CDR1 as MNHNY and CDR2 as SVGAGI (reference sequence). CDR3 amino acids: CASAGSDTQYF. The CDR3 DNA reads TGTGCCAGCGCGGGATCAGATACGCAGTATTTT.

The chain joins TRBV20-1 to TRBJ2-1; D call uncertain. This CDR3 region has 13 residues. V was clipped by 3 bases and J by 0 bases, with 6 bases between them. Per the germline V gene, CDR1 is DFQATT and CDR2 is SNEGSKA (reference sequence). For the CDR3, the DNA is TGCAGTGCTAGTCTTCGCTCCTACAATGAGCAGTTCTTC. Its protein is CSASLRSYNEQFF.

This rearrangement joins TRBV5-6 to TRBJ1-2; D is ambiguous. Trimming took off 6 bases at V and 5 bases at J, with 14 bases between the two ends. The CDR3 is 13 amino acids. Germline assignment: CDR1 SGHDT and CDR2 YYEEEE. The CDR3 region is CASTAIRGYGYTF. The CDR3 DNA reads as TGTGCCAGCACCGCCATACGGGGATATGGCTACACCTTC.

The CDR3 loop is CASSAGGQLVSGANVLTF. DNA for the CDR3: TGTGCCAGCAGCGCCGGGGGACAGTTAGTCTCTGGGGCCAACGTCCTGACTTTC. This chain joins TRBV9 and TRBJ2-6, with TRBD1 as a possible D gene (7 bases). Germline-derived CDR1 and CDR2 are SGDLS and YYNGEE. CDR3 length: 18 amino acids. V shed 3 bases and J shed 0 bases, with 16 bases lying between them.

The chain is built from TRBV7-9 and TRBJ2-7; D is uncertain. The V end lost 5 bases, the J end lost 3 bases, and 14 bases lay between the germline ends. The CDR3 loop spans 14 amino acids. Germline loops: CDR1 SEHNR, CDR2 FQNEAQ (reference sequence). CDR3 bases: TGTGCCAGCAGCCCTAGTGGCAACCTCTACGAGCAGTACTTC. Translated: CASSPSGNLYEQYF.

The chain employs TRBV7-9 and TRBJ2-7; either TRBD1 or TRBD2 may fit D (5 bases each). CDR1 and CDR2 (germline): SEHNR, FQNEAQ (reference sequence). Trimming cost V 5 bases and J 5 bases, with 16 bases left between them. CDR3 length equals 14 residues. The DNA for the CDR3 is TGTGCCAGCAGCGTTGATGGGGGTACCAACGAGCAGTACTTC. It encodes CASSVDGGTNEQYF.

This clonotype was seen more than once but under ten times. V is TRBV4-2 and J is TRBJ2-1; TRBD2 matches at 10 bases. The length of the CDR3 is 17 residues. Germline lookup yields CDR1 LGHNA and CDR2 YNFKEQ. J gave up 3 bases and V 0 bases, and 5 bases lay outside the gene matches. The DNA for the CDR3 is TGTGCCAGCAGCCAAGATTTTGGACTAGCGGACTACAATGAGCAGTTCTTC. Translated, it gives CASSQDFGLADYNEQFF.

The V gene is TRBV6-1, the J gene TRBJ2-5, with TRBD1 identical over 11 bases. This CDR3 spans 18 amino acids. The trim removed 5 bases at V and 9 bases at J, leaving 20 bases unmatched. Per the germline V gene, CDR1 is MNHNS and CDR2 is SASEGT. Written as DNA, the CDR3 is TGTGCCAGCAGTAAAGGACAGGGGGCCCTCGGAATGGCGCGGGCCCAGTACTTC. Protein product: CASSKGQGALGMARAQYF.

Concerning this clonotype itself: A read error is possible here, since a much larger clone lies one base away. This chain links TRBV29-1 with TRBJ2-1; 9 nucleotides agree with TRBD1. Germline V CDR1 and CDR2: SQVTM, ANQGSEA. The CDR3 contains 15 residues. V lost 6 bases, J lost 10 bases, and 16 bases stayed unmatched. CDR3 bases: TGCAGCGTCACCTTCCCCGGGACAGGGAGGTGGGAGCAGTTCTTC. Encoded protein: CSVTFPGTGRWEQFF.